These 24 T cell receptor beta chains share one sample of origin, sequenced in a study of identifying expanded T cells in peripheral blood. Here immunoSEQ multiplex PCR was the method, and the copy in TCRdb shows in-frame clones only, minus some. This sample yields 100,000 to 150,000 clones, of which over 65% are seen a single time; around 3.3% belongs to the top ten. Input material: blood. Source of these receptors: a person aged 18 to 70 in good health.

This chain connects TRBV7-2 to TRBJ2-1, with 11 nucleotides matching TRBD2. Germline trimming cut 8 bases from V and 5 bases from J; bases unmatched to any gene: 5. The germline V gene encodes CDR1 SGHTA and CDR2 FQGNSA. The CDR3 has 14 residues. CDR3 in amino acids: CASVLAGGHNEQFF. The CDR3 nucleotides read TGTGCCAGCGTCCTAGCGGGGGGTCACAATGAGCAGTTCTTC. Full variable domain (missing parts from reference TRBV7-2 and TRBJ2-1): GAGVSQSPSNKVTEKGKDVELRCDPISGHTALYWYRQSLGQGLEFLIYFQGNSAPDKSGLPSDRFSAERTGGSVSTLTIQRTQQEDSAVYLCASVLAGGHNEQFFGPGTRLTVL.

This clone was seen a single time. The rearrangement uses TRBV4-3 and TRBJ1-2, with no clear D. Trimming cost V 0 bases and J 2 bases, with 7 bases left between them. The germline V gene encodes CDR1 LGHNA and CDR2 YSLEER. The length of the CDR3 is 14 residues. The CDR3 spells CASSQDLENYGYTF. In nucleotides, the CDR3 is TGCGCCAGCAGCCAAGATCTTGAAAACTATGGCTACACCTTC.

There are a few counts of this clone. The chain carries TRBV6-1 and TRBJ2-6, with D possibly called TRBD1 or TRBD2 (5 bases each). This CDR3 is built from 15 residues. Germline lookup yields CDR1 MNHNS and CDR2 SASEGT. V lost 6 bases and J lost 4, with 13 bases in between. The CDR3 bases are TGTGCCAGCAGGAGGGGTGGTTCCGGGGCCAACGTCCTGACTTTC. This gives the protein CASRRGGSGANVLTF.

The chain couples TRBV7-2 to TRBJ1-1; D is ambiguous. CDR1 is SGHTA, CDR2 FQGNSA, per germline. Deletions cut 5 bases from V and 10 bases from J, with 20 bases between. The length of the CDR3 is 14 residues. The CDR3 is CASSPLGGMVRAFF. Written as DNA, the CDR3 is TGTGCCAGCAGCCCCCTCGGTGGCATGGTGAGAGCTTTCTTT.

The rearrangement uses TRBV9 and TRBJ2-5; 12 bases are shared with TRBD2. The CDR3 totals 17 residues. V trimming: 3 bases; J trimming: 3 bases; junction bases outside the gene matches: 9. Germline-derived CDR1 and CDR2 are SGDLS and YYNGEE. Here the CDR3 reads CASSGRLAGEGEETQYF. The CDR3 nucleotides are TGTGCCAGCAGCGGTCGACTAGCGGGGGAAGGTGAAGAGACCCAGTACTTC.

This sequence joins TRBV7-8 and TRBJ1-5, with 7 bases matching TRBD1. With V trimmed by 3 bases and J by 5 bases, 7 bases remained unmatched. This CDR3 has 15 amino acids. CDR1 and CDR2 from the germline V gene are SGHVS and FQNEAQ. CDR3 in amino acids: CASSFRGDGYQPQHF. In nucleotides, the CDR3 is TGTGCCAGCAGCTTCAGGGGGGATGGGTATCAGCCCCAGCATTTT.

The genes are TRBV27 and TRBJ2-5; possible D gene TRBD2, 6 bases. This CDR3 comprises 13 residues. Germline V CDR1 and CDR2: MNHEY, SMNVEV (reference sequence). Trimming took off 6 bases at V and 2 bases at J, with 10 bases between the two ends. Here the CDR3 DNA reads TGTGCCAGCAGGGGAGCGGGTCAAGAGACCCAGTACTTC. It codes for CASRGAGQETQYF.

The CDR3 is CASFGRGEAFF. In nucleotides, the CDR3 is TGTGCCAGCTTTGGGAGGGGTGAAGCTTTCTTT. The chain joins TRBV6-1 to TRBJ1-1; TRBD1 is a possible D gene (5 bases). Germline-derived CDR1 and CDR2 are MNHNS and SASEGT. The V and J ends lost 8 bases and 7 bases respectively, with 11 bases between them. CDR3 length equals 11 residues.

The chain has TRBV29-1 and TRBJ1-1; 9 nucleotides match TRBD1. V lost 4 bases and J lost 1; bases outside the gene matches: 1. Germline CDR1 and CDR2: SQVTM and ANQGSEA. The CDR3 spans 13 residues. The CDR3: CSVVTGGNTEAFF. The CDR3, as DNA: TGCAGCGTTGTGACAGGGGGGAACACTGAAGCTTTCTTT.

This chain uses TRBV5-6 with TRBJ2-1; D is unresolved. The length of the CDR3 is 13 residues. Trimming pared 5 bases from V and 6 bases from J, leaving 12 bases between. Per germline, CDR1 SGHDT and CDR2 YYEEEE. The CDR3 protein is CASRINGGNEQFF. The CDR3 region has the DNA TGTGCCAGCAGGATCAATGGTGGCAATGAGCAGTTCTTC.

This clone has only one observation. The CDR3 loop reads CASSQGRRGFFNSPLHF. The CDR3, as DNA: TGCGCCAGCAGCCAAGGAAGGAGGGGTTTCTTTAATTCACCCCTCCACTTT. The J gene is TRBJ1-6, the V gene TRBV4-1; TRBD1 might be the D (5 bases). The V gene lost 1 base and the J gene lost 6 bases, with 16 bases spanning the gap. The CDR3 has 17 amino acids. Germline CDR1 and CDR2: MGHRA and YSYEKL.

The gene calls are TRBV4-3 and TRBJ2-1; the D is unclear. This CDR3 is 16 amino acids long. Trimming stripped 0 bases from V and 6 bases from J, with 15 bases between. Germline V CDR1 and CDR2: LGHNA, YSLEER. The CDR3 DNA sequence: TGCGCCAGCAGCCAAGATTTACCTCCTTACGCCAATGAGCAGTTCTTC. Residues: CASSQDLPPYANEQFF.

The rearrangement uses TRBV5-6 and TRBJ1-1, with D uncertain. V dropped 8 bases and J dropped 3 bases, with 11 bases sitting between them. The germline gives CDR1 SGHDT, CDR2 YYEEEE. The CDR3 is 12 amino acids. DNA of the CDR3: TGTGCCAGTTCTCCGGGAGACACTGAAGCTTTCTTT. As protein: CASSPGDTEAFF.

This chain links TRBV9 with TRBJ1-2, with a weak D call TRBD1 (5 bases). The CDR3 has 14 residues. Germline V gene sequence: CDR1 SGDLS, CDR2 YYNGEE. Trimming took 0 bases from V and 5 from J, leaving 11 bases between them. This CDR3 is CASSVAGRTYGYTF. The CDR3 DNA reads TGTGCCAGCAGCGTAGCGGGACGGACTTATGGCTACACCTTC.

This clone showed up just a few times. V and J are TRBV30 and TRBJ2-1; D remains unclear. V was cut by 1 base and J by 7 bases, with 11 bases left in between. Per the germline V gene, CDR1 is GTSNPN and CDR2 is SVGIG (reference sequence). This CDR3 spans 13 amino acids. Here the CDR3 reads CAWSANQWNEQFF. DNA for the CDR3: TGTGCCTGGAGTGCAAACCAATGGAATGAGCAGTTCTTC. The variable domain in full, with the rest retrieved from reference TRBV30 and TRBJ2-1, is SQTIHQWPATLVQPVGSPLSLECTVEGTSNPNLYWYRQAAGRGLQLLFYSVGIGQISSEVPQNLSASRPQDRQFILSSKKLLLSDSGFYLCAWSANQWNEQFFGPGTRLTVL.

This clone appeared a few times. The J gene is TRBJ1-1, the V gene TRBV9, with D possibly TRBD1 on 5 matching bases. The germline V gene has CDR1 SGDLS and CDR2 YYNGEE. This CDR3 spans 12 amino acids. Trimming cost V 3 bases and J 4 bases, with 7 bases left between them. The CDR3 nucleotides read TGTGCCAGCAGCGGCGACAGCACTGAAGCTTTCTTT. Residues: CASSGDSTEAFF.

This chain connects TRBV7-6 to TRBJ1-1, with D maybe TRBD1 (5 bases). The CDR3 spans 14 residues. With 5 bases removed from V and 4 bases from J, the gap between germline ends came to 14 bases. Germline V gene data show CDR1 as SGHVS and CDR2 as FNYEAQ. As DNA, the CDR3 is TGTGCCAGCAGCGCCCGGGGCAGGGCCACTGAAGCTTTCTTT. Translation gives CASSARGRATEAFF.

J is TRBJ1-2 and V is TRBV19, with D perhaps TRBD1 (5 bases). Germline V gives CDR1 LNHDA, CDR2 SQIVND (reference sequence). V lost 5 bases and J lost 4, with 11 bases in between. This CDR3 is built from 13 residues. CDR3 sequence: CASSERQPYGYTF. In DNA form, the CDR3 reads TGTGCCAGTAGTGAGCGACAGCCCTATGGCTACACCTTC.

Only one count was recorded for this clone. V usage is TRBV7-2 and J usage is TRBJ1-1; D is perhaps TRBD1 (6 bases). The V end lost 5 bases, the J end lost 6 bases, and 13 bases lay between the germline ends. Germline loops: CDR1 SGHTA, CDR2 FQGNSA. The CDR3 has 13 amino acids. CDR3 residues: CASSPGDTSEAFF. DNA for the CDR3: TGTGCCAGCAGCCCAGGGGACACCTCTGAAGCTTTCTTT.

This sequence joins TRBV7-6 and TRBJ1-1, with D unresolved. The CDR3 contains 15 residues. In germline, CDR1 is SGHVS, CDR2 FNYEAQ. Between the trimmed V and J ends, which lost 3 bases and 1 base, there was a span of 12 bases. CDR3: CASSLVDLSNTEAFF. As DNA, the CDR3 is TGTGCCAGCAGCTTGGTGGATCTCTCGAACACTGAAGCTTTCTTT.

This clone has a count of ten or more. This rearrangement joins TRBV7-9 to TRBJ1-1; D not certain. Trimming took off 5 bases at V and 11 bases at J, with 15 bases between the two ends. This CDR3 has 12 residues. Germline loops: CDR1 SEHNR, CDR2 FQNEAQ (reference sequence). This CDR3 is CASSLRTLNAFF. DNA for the CDR3: TGTGCCAGCAGCCTACGGACCCTGAACGCTTTCTTT.

The chain is built from TRBV4-2 and TRBJ2-3; 10 nucleotides line up with TRBD2. This CDR3 spans 16 amino acids. The ends lost 0 bases at V and 1 base at J; junction bases unmatched: 1. The germline V gene has CDR1 LGHNA and CDR2 YNFKEQ. CDR3 DNA sequence: TGTGCCAGCAGCCAAGATCTAGCGGGGGGCACAGATACGCAGTATTTT. Translation: CASSQDLAGGTDTQYF.

The CDR3 protein is CASSQESGVAGTEAFF. CDR3 bases: TGCGCCAGCAGCCAAGAATCGGGGGTAGCTGGCACTGAAGCTTTCTTT. This chain joins TRBV4-1 and TRBJ1-1, with D possibly matching TRBD1 (5 bases). Looked up from germline, CDR1 is MGHRA and CDR2 is YSYEKL. This CDR3 contains 16 residues. The ends were cut back, 0 bases at V and 4 bases at J, with 15 bases in the middle.

The V call is TRBV6-1, the J call TRBJ2-2, with TRBD1 as a possible D gene (5 bases). Germline V gives CDR1 MNHNS, CDR2 SASEGT. The ends were cut back, 6 bases at V and 5 bases at J, with 13 bases in the middle. This CDR3 region has 14 residues. The CDR3 DNA reads TGTGCCAGCAGAGTACGTTCAGGGACCGGGGAGCTGTTTTTT. This encodes CASRVRSGTGELFF.